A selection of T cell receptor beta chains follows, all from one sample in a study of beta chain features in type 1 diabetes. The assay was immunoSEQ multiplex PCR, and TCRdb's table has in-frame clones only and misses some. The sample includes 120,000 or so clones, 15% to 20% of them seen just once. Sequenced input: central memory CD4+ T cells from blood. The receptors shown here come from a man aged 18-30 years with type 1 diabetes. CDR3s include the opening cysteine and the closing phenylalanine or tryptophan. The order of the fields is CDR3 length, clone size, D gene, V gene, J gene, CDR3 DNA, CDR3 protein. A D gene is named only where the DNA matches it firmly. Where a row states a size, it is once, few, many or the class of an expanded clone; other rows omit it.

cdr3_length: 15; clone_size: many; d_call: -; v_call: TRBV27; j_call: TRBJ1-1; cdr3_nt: TGTGCCAGCAGTTGGGGGGGCCCAATGTACACTGAAGCTTTCTTT; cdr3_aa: CASSWGGPMYTEAFF
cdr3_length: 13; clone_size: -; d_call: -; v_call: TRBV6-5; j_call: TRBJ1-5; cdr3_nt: TGTGCCGCGGGGATGATGGGCAATCAGCCCCAGCATTTT; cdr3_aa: CAAGMMGNQPQHF
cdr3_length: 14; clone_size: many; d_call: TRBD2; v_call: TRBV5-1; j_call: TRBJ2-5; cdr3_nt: TGCGCCAGCAGCTTGCCCCCGGGAGGGGAGACCCAGTACTTC; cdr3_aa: CASSLPPGGETQYF
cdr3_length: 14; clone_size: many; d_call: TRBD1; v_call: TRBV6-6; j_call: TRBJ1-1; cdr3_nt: TGTGCCAGCAGTTACCAGGGGGCGAACACTGAAGCTTTCTTT; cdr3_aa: CASSYQGANTEAFF
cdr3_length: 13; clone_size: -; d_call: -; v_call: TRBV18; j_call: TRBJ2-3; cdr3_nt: TGTGCCAGCTCACCATCCCCGACAGATACGCAGTATTTT; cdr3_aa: CASSPSPTDTQYF
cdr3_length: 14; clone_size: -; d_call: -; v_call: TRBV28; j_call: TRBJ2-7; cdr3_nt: TGTGCCAGCAGTTTAGGCCGACTAGTCTACGAGCAGTACTTC; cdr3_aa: CASSLGRLVYEQYF
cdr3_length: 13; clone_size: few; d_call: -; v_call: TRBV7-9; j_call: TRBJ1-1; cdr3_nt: TGTGCCAGCAGCTCGACAGGTCACACTGAAGCTTTCTTT; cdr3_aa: CASSSTGHTEAFF
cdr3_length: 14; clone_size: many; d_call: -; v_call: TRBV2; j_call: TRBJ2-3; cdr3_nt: TGTGCCACCTCTCCTTCCGCGGTCTCCCCAACGCAGTATTTT; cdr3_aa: CATSPSAVSPTQYF
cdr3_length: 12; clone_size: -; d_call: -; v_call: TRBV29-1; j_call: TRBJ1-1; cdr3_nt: TGCAGCGCCAGGTCTGGGGACACTGAAGCTTTCTTT; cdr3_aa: CSARSGDTEAFF
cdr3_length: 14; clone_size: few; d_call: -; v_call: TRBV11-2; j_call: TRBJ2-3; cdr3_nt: TGTGCCAGCAGCGCGACGACTAGCACAGATACGCAGTATTTT; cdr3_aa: CASSATTSTDTQYF
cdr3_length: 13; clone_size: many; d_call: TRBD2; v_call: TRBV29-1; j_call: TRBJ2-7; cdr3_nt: TGCAGCGTTACTCGGGAGGCGCCTTACGAGCAGTACTTC; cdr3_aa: CSVTREAPYEQYF
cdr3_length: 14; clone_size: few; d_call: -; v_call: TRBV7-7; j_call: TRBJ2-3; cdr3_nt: TGTGCTAGCAGCCCCAACGACGGGACGGATACGCAGTATTTT; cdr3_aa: CASSPNDGTDTQYF
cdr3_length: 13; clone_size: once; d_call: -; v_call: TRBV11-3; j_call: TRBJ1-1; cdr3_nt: TGTGCCAGCAGTTTTACCTTGAACACTGAAGCTTTCTTT; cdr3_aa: CASSFTLNTEAFF
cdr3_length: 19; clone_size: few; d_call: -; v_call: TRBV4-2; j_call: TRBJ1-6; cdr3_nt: TGTGCCAGCAGCCAAGAGCTCGGCCAGGGAGGATCTTATAATTCACCCCTCCACTTT; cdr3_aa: CASSQELGQGGSYNSPLHF
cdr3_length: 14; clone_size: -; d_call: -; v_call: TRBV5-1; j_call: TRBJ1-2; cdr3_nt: TGCGCCAGCAGCTTGGAAAGTACTAACTATGGCTACACCTTC; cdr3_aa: CASSLESTNYGYTF
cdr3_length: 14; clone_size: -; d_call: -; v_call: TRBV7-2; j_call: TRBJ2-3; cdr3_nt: TGTGCCAGCAGCGCCGCGGTGATCACAGATACGCAGTATTTT; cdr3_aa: CASSAAVITDTQYF
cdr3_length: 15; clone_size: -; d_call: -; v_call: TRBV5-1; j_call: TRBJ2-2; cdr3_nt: TGCGCCAGCAGCTTATTGGCAGGGGAGATCGGGGAGCTGTTTTTT; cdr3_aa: CASSLLAGEIGELFF
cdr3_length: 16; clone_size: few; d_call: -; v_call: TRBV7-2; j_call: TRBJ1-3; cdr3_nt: TGTGCCAGCAGCTTAGGTCCCGTTAGGACTGGAAACACCATATATTTT; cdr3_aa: CASSLGPVRTGNTIYF
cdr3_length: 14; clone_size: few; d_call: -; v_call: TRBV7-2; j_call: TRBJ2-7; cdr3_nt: TGTGCCAGCAGCTCAACCCCCGGCTCCTACGAGCAGTACTTC; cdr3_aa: CASSSTPGSYEQYF
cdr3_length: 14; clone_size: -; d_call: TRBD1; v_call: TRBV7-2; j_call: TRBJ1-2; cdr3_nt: TGTGCCAGCAGCCCAGTGACAGGGCCAAATGGCTACACCTTC; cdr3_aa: CASSPVTGPNGYTF
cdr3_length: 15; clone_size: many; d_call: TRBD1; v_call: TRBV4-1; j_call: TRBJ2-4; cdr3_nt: TGCGCCAGCAGCCAGGGACAGCAAAACGGAAACATTCAGTACTTC; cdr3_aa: CASSQGQQNGNIQYF
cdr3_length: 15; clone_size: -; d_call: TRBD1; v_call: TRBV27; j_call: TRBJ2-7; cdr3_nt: TGTGCCAGCAGTTCTCTCGGACAGGGGCGAAACGAGCAGTACTTC; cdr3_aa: CASSSLGQGRNEQYF
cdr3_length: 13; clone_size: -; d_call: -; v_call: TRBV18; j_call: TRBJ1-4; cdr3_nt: TGTGCCAGCTCGCCCGGGACTAATGAAAAACTGTTTTTT; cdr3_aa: CASSPGTNEKLFF
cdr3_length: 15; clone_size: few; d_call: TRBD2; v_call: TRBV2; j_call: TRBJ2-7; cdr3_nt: TGTGCCAGCACCTGGAACCCAGCGGGGACCTACGAGCAGTACTTC; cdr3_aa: CASTWNPAGTYEQYF
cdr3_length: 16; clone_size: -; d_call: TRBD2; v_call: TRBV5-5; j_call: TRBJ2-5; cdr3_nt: TGCGCCAGCAGCCAAGATTCGGGAGGGTACCAAGAGACCCAGTACTTC; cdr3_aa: CASSQDSGGYQETQYF
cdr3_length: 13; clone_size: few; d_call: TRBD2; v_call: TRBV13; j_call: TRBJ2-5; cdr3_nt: TGTGCCAGCAGCCTAAGACTAGCAGGGACCCAGTACTTC; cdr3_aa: CASSLRLAGTQYF